A single sample gave rise to the 2 T cell receptor beta chains below, sequenced in a study of Ad26.COV2.S vaccination and SARS-CoV-2 variants. Treatment described: roughly 19 received Ad26.COV2.S at low or high dose, single or two shots; 5 received placebo; per-sample allocation not given. Samples were taken on day 63 after the first vaccine or placebo injection. Assay: immunoSEQ multiplex PCR; the TCRdb copy retains only in-frame clones and omits some. The data hold some 250,000 clones, with roughly 90% observed a single time. This material consisted of peripheral blood, taken in a trial of Ad26.COV2.S vaccine versus placebo. These receptor sequences come from a person between 18 and 59 years old who received the Ad26.COV2.S COVID-19 vaccine or a placebo.

To note about this clone: The same CDR3 can be traced to other DNA sequences in this sample. The chain carries TRBV18 and TRBJ2-7; 7 bases line up with TRBD2. The CDR3 runs to 15 residues. Germline trimming cut 1 base from V and 4 bases from J; bases unmatched to any gene: 7. CDR1 is KGHSH, CDR2 LQKENI, per germline. CDR3: CASSPRAGEGYEQYF. The CDR3 region has the DNA TGTGCCAGCTCACCACGGGCGGGAGAAGGGTACGAGCAGTACTTC.

This clone appeared a single time. The V gene is TRBV7-2, the J gene TRBJ2-5; tentatively, D is TRBD1 or TRBD2 (5 bases each). Germline CDR1 SGHTA, CDR2 FQGNSA. Trimming pared 7 bases from V and 5 bases from J, leaving 23 bases between. The CDR3 has 16 amino acids. CDR3 amino acids: CASNLPGRLEGETQYF. The CDR3 DNA reads TGTGCCAGCAACCTACCGGGACGCCTAGAGGGTGAGACCCAGTACTTC.